This T cell receptor (beta chain) was identified in a study of shared clonotypes between healthy human individuals. Here immunoSEQ multiplex PCR was the method, and the copy in TCRdb shows in-frame clones only, minus some. The table lists roughly 2,000,000 clones, 80% to 95% of them singletons. The CDR3 is 17 amino acids. Per the germline V gene, CDR1 is SGDLS and CDR2 is YYNGEE. The junction had 13 bases not matched to a gene; V was cut back by 4 bases and J by 1 base. Naive CD8 cells comprised CD45RO-negative, CCR7-positively selected cells, excluding terminally differentiated effector memory CD45RA+ cells.

The chain joins TRBV9 to TRBJ2-5; 7 nucleotides line up with TRBD2. The sequencing sample was made of naive CD8+ T cells from PBMCs. The TCR comes from a man between 18 and 29 years old in good health. Some clones in this sample may be carry-over from other donors' samples. The CDR3 DNA follows: TGTGCCAGCAGCCCCACTCCCGGGGGGTACCGCCAAGAGACCCAGTACTTC. Translation: CASSPTPGGYRQETQYF. Supplemented by reference TRBV9 and TRBJ2-5, the full variable domain reads DSGVTQTPKHLITATGQRVTLRCSPRSGDLSVYWYQQSLDQGLQFLIQYYNGEERAKGNILERFSAQQFPDLHSELNLSSLELGDSALYFCASSPTPGGYRQETQYFGPGTRLLVL.